This T cell receptor beta chain was documented in a study of blood T cell repertoires in COVID-19. As for the study in general: T cells, B-cell-depleted T cells, or PBMCs provided the cDNA or gDNA that served as material.

The protocol was immunoSEQ multiplex PCR, while the TCRdb copy is restricted to in-frame clones and leaves out a portion. The data contain approximately 220,000 clones, 80% to 85% of them singletons. The V and J ends lost 2 bases and 1 base, in that order; junction bases with no gene match: 5. Germline V lookup: CDR1 SGHNT, CDR2 YYREEE (reference sequence). The CDR3 totals 16 residues. The sequencing input was peripheral blood. The chain uses TRBV5-4 and TRBJ2-5; TRBD2 agrees at 10 bases. The sequence was obtained from an older woman who had recovered from COVID-19. CDR3 loop: CASSLLAGTLQETQYF. CDR3 DNA: TGTGCCAGCAGCTTACTAGCGGGGACCCTCCAAGAGACCCAGTACTTC.